The TCR beta chain under discussion was sequenced for a study of TIL therapy for anti-PD-1-resistant metastatic lung cancer. This was the immunoSEQ v3 assay. Assay: immunoSEQ multiplex PCR; the TCRdb copy retains only in-frame clones and omits some. Among about 47,000 clones, approximately 86% were seen once, and the ten largest hold approximately 5%. Time point described: pre-treatment sample, taken before nivolumab and TIL therapy. This clone was counted between two and nine times. The TCR originated in a person aged 25 to 85 with non-small cell lung cancer. Sequencing was performed on blood, taken at baseline.

CDR3 sequence (DNA): TGTGCCAGCAGCGCTGGACAGAGGAATTCACCCCTCCACTTT. Protein product: CASSAGQRNSPLHF. The chain recombines TRBV11-2 with TRBJ1-6; TRBD1 might be the D (6 bases). The CDR3 has 14 amino acids. V dropped 5 bases and J dropped 7 bases, with 12 bases sitting between them. CDR1 and CDR2 from the germline V gene are SGHAT and FQNNGV.